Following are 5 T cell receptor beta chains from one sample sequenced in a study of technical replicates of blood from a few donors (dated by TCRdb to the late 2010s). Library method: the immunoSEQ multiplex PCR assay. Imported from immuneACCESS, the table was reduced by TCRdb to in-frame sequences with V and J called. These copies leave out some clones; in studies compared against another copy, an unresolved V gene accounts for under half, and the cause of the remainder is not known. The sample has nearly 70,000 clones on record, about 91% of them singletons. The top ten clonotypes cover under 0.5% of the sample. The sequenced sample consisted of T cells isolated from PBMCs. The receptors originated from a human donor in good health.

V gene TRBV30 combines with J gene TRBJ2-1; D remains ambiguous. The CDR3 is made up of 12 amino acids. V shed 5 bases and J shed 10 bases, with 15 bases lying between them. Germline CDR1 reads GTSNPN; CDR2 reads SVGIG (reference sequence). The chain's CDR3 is CAWQHVAGEQFF. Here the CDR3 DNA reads TGTGCCTGGCAACACGTGGCCGGGGAGCAGTTCTTC.

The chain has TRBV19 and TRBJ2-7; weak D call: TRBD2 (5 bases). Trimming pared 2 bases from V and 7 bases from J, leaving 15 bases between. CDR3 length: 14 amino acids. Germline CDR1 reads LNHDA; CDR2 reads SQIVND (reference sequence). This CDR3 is CASSIIGPSGEQYF. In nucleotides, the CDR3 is TGTGCCAGTAGTATAATAGGCCCCTCGGGAGAGCAGTACTTC. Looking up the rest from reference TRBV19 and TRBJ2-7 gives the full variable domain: DGGITQSPKYLFRKEGQNVTLSCEQNLNHDAMYWYRQDPGQGLRLIYYSQIVNDFQKGDIAEGYSVSREKKESFPLTVTSAQKNPTAFYLCASSIIGPSGEQYFGPGTRLTVT.

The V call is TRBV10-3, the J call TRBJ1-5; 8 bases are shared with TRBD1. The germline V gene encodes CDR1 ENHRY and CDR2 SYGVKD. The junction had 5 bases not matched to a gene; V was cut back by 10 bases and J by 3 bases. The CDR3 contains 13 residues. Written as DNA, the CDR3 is TGTGCCACCAAGGGACAGGACAATCAGCCCCAGCATTTT. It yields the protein CATKGQDNQPQHF.

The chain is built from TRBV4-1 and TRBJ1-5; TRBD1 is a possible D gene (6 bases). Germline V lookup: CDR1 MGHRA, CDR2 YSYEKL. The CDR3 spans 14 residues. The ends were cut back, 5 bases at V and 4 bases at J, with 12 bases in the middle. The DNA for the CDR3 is TGCGCCAGCAGCTATGAAACAGGGAATCAGCCCCAGCATTTT. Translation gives CASSYETGNQPQHF.

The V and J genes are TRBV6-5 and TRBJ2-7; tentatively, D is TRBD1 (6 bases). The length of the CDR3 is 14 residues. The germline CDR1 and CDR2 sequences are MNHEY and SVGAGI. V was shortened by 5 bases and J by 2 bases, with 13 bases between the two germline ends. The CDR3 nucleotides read TGTGCCAGCAGTACCCCGGACAGTGCCTACGAGCAGTACTTC. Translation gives CASSTPDSAYEQYF.